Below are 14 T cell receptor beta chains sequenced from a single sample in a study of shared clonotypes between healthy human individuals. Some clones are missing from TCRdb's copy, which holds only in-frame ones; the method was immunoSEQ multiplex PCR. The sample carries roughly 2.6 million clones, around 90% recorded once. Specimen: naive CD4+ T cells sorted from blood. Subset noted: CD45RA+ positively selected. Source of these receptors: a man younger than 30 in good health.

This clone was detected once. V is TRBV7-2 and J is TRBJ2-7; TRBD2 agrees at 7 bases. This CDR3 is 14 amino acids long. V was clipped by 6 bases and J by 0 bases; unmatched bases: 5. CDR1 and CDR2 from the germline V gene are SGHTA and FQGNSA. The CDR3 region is CASSVSGSSYEQYF. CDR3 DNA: TGTGCCAGCAGTGTTAGCGGGTCCTCCTACGAGCAGTACTTC.

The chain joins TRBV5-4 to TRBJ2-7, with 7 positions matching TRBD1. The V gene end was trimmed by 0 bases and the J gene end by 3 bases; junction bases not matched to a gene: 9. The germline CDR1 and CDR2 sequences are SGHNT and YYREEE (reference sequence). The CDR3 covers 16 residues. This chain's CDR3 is CASSLGAGQAVYEQYF. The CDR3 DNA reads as TGTGCCAGCAGCTTGGGGGCCGGACAGGCCGTCTACGAGCAGTACTTC. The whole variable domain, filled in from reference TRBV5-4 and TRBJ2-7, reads ETGVTQSPTHLIKTRGQQVTLRCSSQSGHNTVSWYQQALGQGPQFIFQYYREEENGRGNFPPRFSGLQFPNYSSELNVNALELDDSALYLCASSLGAGQAVYEQYFGPGTRLTVT.

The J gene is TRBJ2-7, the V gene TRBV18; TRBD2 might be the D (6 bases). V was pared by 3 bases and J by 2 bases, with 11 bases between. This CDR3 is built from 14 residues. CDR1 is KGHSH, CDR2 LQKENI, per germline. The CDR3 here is CASSPLAVPYEQYF. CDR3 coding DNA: TGTGCCAGCTCACCCTTAGCGGTTCCCTACGAGCAGTACTTC.

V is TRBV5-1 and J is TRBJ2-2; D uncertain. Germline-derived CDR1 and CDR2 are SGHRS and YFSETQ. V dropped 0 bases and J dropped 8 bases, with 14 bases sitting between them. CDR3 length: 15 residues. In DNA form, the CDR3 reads TGCGCCAGCAGCTTGGATGACACACGCACGGGGGAGCTGTTTTTT. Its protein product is CASSLDDTRTGELFF.

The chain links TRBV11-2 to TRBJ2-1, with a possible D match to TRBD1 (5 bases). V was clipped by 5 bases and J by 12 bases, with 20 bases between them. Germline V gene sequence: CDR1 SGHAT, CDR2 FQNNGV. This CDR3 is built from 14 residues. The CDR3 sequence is CASSGADGRVWQFF. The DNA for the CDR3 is TGTGCCAGCAGCGGGGCGGACGGCAGGGTTTGGCAGTTCTTC.

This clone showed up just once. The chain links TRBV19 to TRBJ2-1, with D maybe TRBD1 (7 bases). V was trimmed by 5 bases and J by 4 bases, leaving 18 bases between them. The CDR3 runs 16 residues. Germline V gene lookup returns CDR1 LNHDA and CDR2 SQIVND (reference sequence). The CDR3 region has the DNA TGTGCCAGTAGTTCCTACAGGGGAGGCGGGTACAATGAGCAGTTCTTC. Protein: CASSSYRGGGYNEQFF.

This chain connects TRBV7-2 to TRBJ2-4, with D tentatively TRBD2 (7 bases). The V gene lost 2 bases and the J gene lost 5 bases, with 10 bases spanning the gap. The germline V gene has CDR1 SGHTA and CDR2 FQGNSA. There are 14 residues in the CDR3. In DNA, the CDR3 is TGTGCCAGCAGCTTAAGGCGGGGGCAAAACATTCAGTACTTC. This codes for CASSLRRGQNIQYF.

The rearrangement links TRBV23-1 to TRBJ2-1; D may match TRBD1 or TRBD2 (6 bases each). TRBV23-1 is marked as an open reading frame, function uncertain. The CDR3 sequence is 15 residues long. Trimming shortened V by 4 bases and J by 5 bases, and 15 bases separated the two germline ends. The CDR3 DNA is TGCGCCAGCAGTCCTCGTCCGGGGGCCGACAATGAGCAGTTCTTC. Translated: CASSPRPGADNEQFF.

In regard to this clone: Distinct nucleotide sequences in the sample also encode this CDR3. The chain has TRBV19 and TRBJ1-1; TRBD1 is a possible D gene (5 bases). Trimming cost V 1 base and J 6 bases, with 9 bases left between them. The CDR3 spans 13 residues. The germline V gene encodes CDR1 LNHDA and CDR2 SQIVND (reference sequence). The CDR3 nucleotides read TGTGCCAGTAGTATAGTGGGGGGGGCTGAAGCTTTCTTT. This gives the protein CASSIVGGAEAFF.

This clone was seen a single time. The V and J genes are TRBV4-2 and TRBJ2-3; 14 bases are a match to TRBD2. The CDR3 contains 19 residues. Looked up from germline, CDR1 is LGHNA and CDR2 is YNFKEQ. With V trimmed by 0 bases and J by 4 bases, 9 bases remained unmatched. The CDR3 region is CASSQDPLTSGRAPDTQYF. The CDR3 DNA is TGTGCCAGCAGCCAAGACCCATTGACTAGCGGGAGGGCCCCAGATACGCAGTATTTT.

CDR3 sequence: CASSPREGNQPQHF. CDR3 nucleotides: TGTGCCAGCAGTCCGAGGGAGGGGAATCAGCCCCAGCATTTT. The chain joins TRBV6-1 to TRBJ1-5, with a weak D call TRBD1 (5 bases). Per the germline V gene, CDR1 is MNHNS and CDR2 is SASEGT. The CDR3 contains 14 residues. Trimming pared 5 bases from V and 4 bases from J, leaving 12 bases between.

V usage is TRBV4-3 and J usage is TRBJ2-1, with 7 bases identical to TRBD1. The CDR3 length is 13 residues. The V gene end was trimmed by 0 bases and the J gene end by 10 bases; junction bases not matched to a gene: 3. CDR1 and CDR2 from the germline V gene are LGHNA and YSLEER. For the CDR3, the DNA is TGCGCCAGCAGCCAAGAAGGGGGCTACGAGCAGTTCTTC. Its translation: CASSQEGGYEQFF.

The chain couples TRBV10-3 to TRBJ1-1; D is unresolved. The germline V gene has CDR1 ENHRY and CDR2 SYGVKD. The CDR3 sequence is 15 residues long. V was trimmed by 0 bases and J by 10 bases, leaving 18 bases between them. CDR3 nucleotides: TGTGCCATCAGTGAGTCGCGTCAGGCCTACGAAGGAGCTTTCTTT. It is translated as CAISESRQAYEGAFF.

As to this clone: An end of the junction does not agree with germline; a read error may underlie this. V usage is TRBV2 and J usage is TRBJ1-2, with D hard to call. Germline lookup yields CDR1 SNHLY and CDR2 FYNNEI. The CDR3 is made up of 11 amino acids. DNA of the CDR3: TGTGCCAGCAGTGAGGTGGACCTCCTCCTGTTC. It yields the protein CASSEVDLLLF.